This T cell receptor beta chain stems from a study of CD8 T cells in Susac syndrome. Sequencing of TCR beta was performed on blood CD8+ and CD4+ T cells. The CD8+ and CD4+ T cells were negatively isolated, with the TEMRA cells enriched by FACS. Reverse transcription of roughly 0.45 to 1 ug RNA used random hexamers. Amplification of TCR beta CDR3 spanned 54 Vbeta and 13 Jbeta via immunoSEQ multiplex PCR. MiXCR, run by TCRdb on the immunoSEQ multiplex PCR reads, gives a single entry per CDR3 protein. The sample includes about 160,000 distinct CDR3 sequences, around 93% seen only once; the top ten take roughly 0.13%. Trimming took 5 bases from V and 6 from J, leaving 11 bases between them. Germline V gene sequence: CDR1 SEHNR, CDR2 FQNEAQ (reference sequence). The length of the CDR3 is 12 residues.

What was sequenced was CD4+ T cells from PBMCs. The clonotype comes from a human donor in good health. This chain uses TRBV7-9 with TRBJ2-7; D not certain. Here the CDR3 reads CASSTDTFEQYF. The CDR3, as DNA: TGTGCCAGCAGCACAGACACTTTCGAGCAGTACTTC.